These 5 T cell receptor beta chains were all obtained from the same sample, sequenced in a study of Graves' ophthalmopathy and Graves' hyperthyroidism. RNA transcripts yielded amplified TCR beta CDR3 regions. After a first-round RT-PCR with HTBI primers, a second-round multiplex PCR was run. TCRdb re-derived calls from the multiplex PCR reads in MiXCR, one entry per CDR3 protein. This sample has some 150,000 distinct CDR3 sequences; under 45% occur once, and the top ten carry around 9.3%. The sample taken for sequencing was peripheral blood. Source of these receptors: a man aged 25 to 45 with Graves' ophthalmopathy.

This clonotype was detected many times. The chain uses TRBV6-2 or TRBV6-3 and TRBJ2-4; D perhaps matches TRBD1 (5 bases). The CDR3 length is 17 residues. Germline values: CDR1 MNHEY, CDR2 SVGEGT. The V and J ends lost 1 base and 0 bases respectively, with 13 bases between them. CDR3 loop: CASSYWGRARAKNIQYF. CDR3 nucleotide sequence: TGTGCCAGCAGTTACTGGGGCAGGGCTCGAGCCAAAAACATTCAGTACTTC.

This clonotype was detected many times. The chain is built from TRBV4-2 and TRBJ1-2; tentative D call: TRBD1 (5 bases). The CDR3 runs 16 residues. Trimming removed 0 bases at V and 3 bases at J, with 14 bases between. From germline, CDR1 is LGHNA and CDR2 YNFKEQ. The CDR3 protein is CASSQDEGNKYYGYTF. The CDR3 nucleotides read TGTGCCAGCAGCCAAGACGAGGGGAACAAGTACTATGGCTACACCTTC.

In this sample, this clonotype turned up many times. This clone may be a read error of a much larger clone one base away. V usage is TRBV12-3 or TRBV12-4 and J usage is TRBJ1-1; D may be TRBD1 (5 bases). V gave up 8 bases and J gave up 1 base, with 17 bases separating them. This CDR3 spans 15 amino acids. The CDR3 spells CASAPLWGPNTEAFF. Written as DNA, the CDR3 is TGTGCCAGCGCCCCCCTCTGGGGACCGAACACTGAAGCTTTCTTT.

This clonotype was recorded many times. The chain is built from TRBV30 and TRBJ2-7; no reliable D call. This CDR3 is 13 amino acids long. Looked up from germline, CDR1 is GTSNPN and CDR2 is SVGIG (reference sequence). V gave up 3 bases and J gave up 0 bases, with 9 bases separating them. CDR3 nucleotides: TGTGCCTGGAGCTGGAACCCCTCCTACGAGCAGTACTTC. Translation gives CAWSWNPSYEQYF.

Ten or more counts support this clonotype. J is TRBJ2-7 and V is TRBV20-1; D unclear. The CDR3 loop spans 14 amino acids. The V end lost 3 bases, the J end lost 5 bases, and 17 bases lay between the germline ends. In germline, CDR1 is DFQATT, CDR2 SNEGSKA (reference sequence). DNA for the CDR3: TGCAGTGCTAGCGGGCGCGTAGGTCTTGACGAGCAGTACTTC. Amino acid sequence: CSASGRVGLDEQYF.